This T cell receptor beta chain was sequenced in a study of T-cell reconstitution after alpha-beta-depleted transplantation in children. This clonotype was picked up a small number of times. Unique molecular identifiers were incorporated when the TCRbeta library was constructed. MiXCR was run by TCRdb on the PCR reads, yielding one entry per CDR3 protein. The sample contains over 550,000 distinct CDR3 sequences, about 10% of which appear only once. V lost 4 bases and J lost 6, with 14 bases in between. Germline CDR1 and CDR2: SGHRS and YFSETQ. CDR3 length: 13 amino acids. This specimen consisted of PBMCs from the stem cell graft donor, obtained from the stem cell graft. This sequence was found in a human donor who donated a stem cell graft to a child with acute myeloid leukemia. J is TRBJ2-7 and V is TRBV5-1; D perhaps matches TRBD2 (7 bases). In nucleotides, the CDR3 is TGCGCCAGCAGCAGGGGGGGGACCGGCGAGCAGTACTTC. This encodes CASSRGGTGEQYF.